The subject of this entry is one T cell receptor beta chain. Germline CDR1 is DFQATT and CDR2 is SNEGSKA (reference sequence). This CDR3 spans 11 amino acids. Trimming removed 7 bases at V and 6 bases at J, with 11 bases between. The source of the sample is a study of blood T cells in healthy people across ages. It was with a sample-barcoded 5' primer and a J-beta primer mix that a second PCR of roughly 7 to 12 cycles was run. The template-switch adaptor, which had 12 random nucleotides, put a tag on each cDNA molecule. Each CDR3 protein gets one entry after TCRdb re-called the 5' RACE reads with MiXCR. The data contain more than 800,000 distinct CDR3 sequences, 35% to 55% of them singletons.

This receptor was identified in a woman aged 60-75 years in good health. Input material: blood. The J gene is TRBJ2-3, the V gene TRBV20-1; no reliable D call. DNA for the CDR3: TGCAGTGTTAACAGTAGGGATACGCAGTATTTT. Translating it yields CSVNSRDTQYF.